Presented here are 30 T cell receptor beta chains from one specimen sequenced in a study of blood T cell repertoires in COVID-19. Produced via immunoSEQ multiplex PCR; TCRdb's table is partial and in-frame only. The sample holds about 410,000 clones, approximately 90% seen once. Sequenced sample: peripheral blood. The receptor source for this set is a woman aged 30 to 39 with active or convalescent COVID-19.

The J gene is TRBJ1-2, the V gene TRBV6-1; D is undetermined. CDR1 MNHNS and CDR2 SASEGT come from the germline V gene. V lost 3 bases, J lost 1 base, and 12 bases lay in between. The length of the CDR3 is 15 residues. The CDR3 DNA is TGTGCCAGCAGTGAGCGGGGAGAACGTAACTATGGCTACACCTTC. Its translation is CASSERGERNYGYTF.

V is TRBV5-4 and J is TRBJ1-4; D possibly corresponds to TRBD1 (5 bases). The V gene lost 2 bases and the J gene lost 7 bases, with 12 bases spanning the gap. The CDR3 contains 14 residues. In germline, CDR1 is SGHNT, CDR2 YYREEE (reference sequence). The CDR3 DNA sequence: TGTGCCAGCAGCTTCGGAGAGGACACTGAAAAACTGTTTTTT. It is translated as CASSFGEDTEKLFF.

In DNA form, the CDR3 reads TGTGCCAGCAGTGAAGGGCGGGTAGCAGTCTACAATGAGCAGTTCTTC. It specifies CASSEGRVAVYNEQFF. This chain connects TRBV6-1 to TRBJ2-1; a possible D gene is TRBD2 (5 bases). Trimming stripped 1 base from V and 3 bases from J, with 13 bases between. Germline V gives CDR1 MNHNS, CDR2 SASEGT. The CDR3 contains 16 residues.

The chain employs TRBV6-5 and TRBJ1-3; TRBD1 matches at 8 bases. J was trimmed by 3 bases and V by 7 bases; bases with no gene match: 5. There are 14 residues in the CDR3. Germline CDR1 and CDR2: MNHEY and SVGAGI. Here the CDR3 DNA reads TGTGCCAGCAAACAGGGGGTTAGTGGAAACACCATATATTTT. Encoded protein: CASKQGVSGNTIYF.

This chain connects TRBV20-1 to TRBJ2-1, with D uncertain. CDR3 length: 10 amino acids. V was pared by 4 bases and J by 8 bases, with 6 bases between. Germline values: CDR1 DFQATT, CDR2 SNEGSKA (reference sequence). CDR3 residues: CSANKYEQFF. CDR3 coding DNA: TGCAGTGCTAATAAATATGAGCAGTTCTTC.

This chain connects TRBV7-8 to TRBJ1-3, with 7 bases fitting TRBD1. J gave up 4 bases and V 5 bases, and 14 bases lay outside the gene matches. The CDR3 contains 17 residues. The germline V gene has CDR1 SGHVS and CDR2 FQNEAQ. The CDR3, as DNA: TGTGCCAGCAGCCGGCTGCCCGGGGACAGAGGAGGAAACACCATATATTTT. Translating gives CASSRLPGDRGGNTIYF.

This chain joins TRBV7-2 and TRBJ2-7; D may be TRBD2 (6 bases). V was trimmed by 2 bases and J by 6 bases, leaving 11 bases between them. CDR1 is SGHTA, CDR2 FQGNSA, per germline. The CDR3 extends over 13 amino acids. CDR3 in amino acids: CASSLFGGREQYF. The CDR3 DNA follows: TGTGCCAGCAGCTTATTCGGGGGACGCGAGCAGTACTTC.

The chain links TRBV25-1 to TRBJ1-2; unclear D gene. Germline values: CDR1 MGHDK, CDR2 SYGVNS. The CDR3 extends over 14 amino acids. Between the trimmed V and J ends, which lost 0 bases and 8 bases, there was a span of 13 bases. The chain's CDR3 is CASSEYKGVDGYTF. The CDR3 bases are TGTGCCAGCAGTGAATATAAAGGAGTCGACGGCTACACCTTC.

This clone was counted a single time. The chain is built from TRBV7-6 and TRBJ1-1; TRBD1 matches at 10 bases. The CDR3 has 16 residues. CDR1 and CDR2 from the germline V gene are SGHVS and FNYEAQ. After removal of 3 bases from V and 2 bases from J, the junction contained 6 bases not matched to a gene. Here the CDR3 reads CASSFRTGGVNTEAFF. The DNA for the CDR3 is TGTGCCAGCAGCTTTAGGACAGGGGGGGTAAACACTGAAGCTTTCTTT.

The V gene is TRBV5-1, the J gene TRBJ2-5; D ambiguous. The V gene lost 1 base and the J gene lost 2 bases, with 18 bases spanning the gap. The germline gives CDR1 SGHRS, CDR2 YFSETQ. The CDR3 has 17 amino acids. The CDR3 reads CASSLQPLGQAQETQYF. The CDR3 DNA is TGCGCCAGCAGCTTGCAACCGCTTGGGCAGGCTCAAGAGACCCAGTACTTC.

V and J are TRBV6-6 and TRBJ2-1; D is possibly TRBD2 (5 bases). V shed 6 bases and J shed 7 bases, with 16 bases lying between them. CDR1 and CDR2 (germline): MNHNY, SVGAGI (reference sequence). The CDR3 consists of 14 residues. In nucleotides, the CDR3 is TGTGCCAGCAGACCGGACGAGCGGCAGAATGAGCAGTTCTTC. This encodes CASRPDERQNEQFF.

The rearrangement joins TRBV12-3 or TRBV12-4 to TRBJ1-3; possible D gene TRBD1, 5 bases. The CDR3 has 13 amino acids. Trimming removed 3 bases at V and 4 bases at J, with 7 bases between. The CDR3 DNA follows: TGTGCCAGCAGTTTTGACAGAGGAAACACCATATATTTT. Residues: CASSFDRGNTIYF.

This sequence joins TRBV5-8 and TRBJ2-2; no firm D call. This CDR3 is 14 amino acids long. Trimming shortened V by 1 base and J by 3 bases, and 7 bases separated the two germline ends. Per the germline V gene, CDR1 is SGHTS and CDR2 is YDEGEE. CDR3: CASSLRLHTGELFF. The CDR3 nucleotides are TGTGCCAGCAGCTTGAGACTGCACACCGGGGAGCTGTTTTTT.

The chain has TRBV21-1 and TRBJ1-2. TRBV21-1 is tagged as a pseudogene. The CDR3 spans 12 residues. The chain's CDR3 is CASSKAAGGYTF. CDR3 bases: TGTGCCAGCAGCAAAGCGGCGGGGGGCTACACCTTC.

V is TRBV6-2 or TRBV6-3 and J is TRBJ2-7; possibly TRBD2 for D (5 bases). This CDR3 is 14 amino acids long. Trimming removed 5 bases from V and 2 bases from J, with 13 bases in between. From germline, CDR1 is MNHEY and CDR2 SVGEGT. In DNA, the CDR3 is TGTGCCAGCAGTCGGGATTCCGCGACCTACGAGCAGTACTTC. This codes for CASSRDSATYEQYF.

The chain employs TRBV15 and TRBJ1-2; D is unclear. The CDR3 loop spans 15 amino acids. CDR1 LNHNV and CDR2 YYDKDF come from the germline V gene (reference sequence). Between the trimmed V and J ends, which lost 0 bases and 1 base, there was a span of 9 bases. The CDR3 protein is CATSRDQEINYGYTF. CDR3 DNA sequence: TGTGCCACCAGCAGAGATCAAGAGATTAACTATGGCTACACCTTC.

The chain's CDR3 is CASSDYHYERGDTGELFF. As DNA, the CDR3 is TGTGCCAGCAGTGACTACCACTACGAGCGGGGAGACACCGGGGAGCTGTTTTTT. The chain carries TRBV6-1 and TRBJ2-2; 7 bases map to TRBD2. Germline assignment: CDR1 MNHNS and CDR2 SASEGT. V shed 3 bases and J 3 bases; nucleotides not matched to a gene: 13. This CDR3 is 18 amino acids long.

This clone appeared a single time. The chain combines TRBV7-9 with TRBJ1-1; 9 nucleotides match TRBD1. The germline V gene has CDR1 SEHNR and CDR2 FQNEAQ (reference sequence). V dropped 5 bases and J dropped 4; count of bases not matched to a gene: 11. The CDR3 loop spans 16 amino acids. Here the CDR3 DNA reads TGTGCCAGCAGCCCAAGGGAGGGACAGGGAATCACTGAAGCTTTCTTT. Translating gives CASSPREGQGITEAFF.

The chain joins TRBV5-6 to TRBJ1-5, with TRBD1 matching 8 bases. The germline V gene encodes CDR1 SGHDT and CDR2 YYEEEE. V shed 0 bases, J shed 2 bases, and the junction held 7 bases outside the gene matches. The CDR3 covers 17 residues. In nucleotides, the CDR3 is TGTGCCAGCAGCTTGGCATCGGTGACAGGGGGCAATCAGCCCCAGCATTTT. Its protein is CASSLASVTGGNQPQHF.

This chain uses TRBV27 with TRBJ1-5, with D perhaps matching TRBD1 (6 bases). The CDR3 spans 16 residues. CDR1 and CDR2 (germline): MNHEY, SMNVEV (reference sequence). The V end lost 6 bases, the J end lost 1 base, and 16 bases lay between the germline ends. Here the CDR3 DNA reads TGTGCCAGCAGAGTCGTGGGGGCCTACAGCAATCAGCCCCAGCATTTT. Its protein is CASRVVGAYSNQPQHF.

The CDR3, as DNA: TGTGCCAGCACCTCGAGGGGGACGGGCGAGCAGTACTTC. Its protein is CASTSRGTGEQYF. V usage is TRBV27 and J usage is TRBJ2-7; D is perhaps TRBD1 (6 bases). Germline values: CDR1 MNHEY, CDR2 SMNVEV (reference sequence). The germline V and J ends were trimmed by 7 bases and 6 bases, with 16 bases remaining between them. This CDR3 spans 13 amino acids.

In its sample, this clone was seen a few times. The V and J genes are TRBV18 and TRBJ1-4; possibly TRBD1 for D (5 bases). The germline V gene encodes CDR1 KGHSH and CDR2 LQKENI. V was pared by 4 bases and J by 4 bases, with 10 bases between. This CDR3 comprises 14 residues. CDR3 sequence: CASSQDSVNEKLFF. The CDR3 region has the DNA TGTGCCAGCTCACAAGACAGCGTTAATGAAAAACTGTTTTTT.

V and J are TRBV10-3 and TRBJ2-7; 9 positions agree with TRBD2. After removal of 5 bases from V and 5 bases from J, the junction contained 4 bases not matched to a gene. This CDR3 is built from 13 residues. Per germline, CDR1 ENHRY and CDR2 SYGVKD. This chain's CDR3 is CAISPTSGDEQYF. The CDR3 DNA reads TGTGCCATCAGTCCGACTAGCGGCGACGAGCAGTACTTC.

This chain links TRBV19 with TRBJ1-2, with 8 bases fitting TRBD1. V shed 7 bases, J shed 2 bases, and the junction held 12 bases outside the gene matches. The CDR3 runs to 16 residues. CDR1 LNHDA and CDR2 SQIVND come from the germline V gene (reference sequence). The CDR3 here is CASTPHGQGANYGYTF. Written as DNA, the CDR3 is TGTGCCAGTACTCCACATGGGCAGGGGGCGAACTATGGCTACACCTTC.

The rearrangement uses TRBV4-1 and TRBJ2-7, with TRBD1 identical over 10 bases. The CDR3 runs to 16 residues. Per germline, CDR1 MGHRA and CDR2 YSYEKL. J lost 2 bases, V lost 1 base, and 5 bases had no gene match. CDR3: CASSQGWTGGTYEQYF. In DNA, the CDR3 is TGCGCCAGCAGCCAAGGTTGGACAGGGGGAACCTACGAGCAGTACTTC.

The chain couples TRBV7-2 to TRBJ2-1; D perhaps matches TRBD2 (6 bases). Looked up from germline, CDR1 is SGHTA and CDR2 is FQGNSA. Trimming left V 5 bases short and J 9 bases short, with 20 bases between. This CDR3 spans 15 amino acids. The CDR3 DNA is TGTGCCAGCAGCCAAGAGTCACTAGCCCGTCCTGAGCAGTTCTTC. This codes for CASSQESLARPEQFF.

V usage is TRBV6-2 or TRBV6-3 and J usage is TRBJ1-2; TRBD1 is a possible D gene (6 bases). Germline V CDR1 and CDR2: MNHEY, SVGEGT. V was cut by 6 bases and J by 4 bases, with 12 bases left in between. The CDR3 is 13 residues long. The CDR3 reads CASSPGHFYGYTF. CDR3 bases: TGTGCCAGCAGCCCGGGACATTTCTATGGCTACACCTTC.

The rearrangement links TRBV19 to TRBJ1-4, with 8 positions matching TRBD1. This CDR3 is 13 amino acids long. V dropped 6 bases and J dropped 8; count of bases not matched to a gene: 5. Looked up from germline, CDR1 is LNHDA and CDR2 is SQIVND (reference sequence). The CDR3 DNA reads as TGTGCCAGTAGGGACAGGGTTGGAGAAAAACTGTTTTTT. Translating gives CASRDRVGEKLFF.

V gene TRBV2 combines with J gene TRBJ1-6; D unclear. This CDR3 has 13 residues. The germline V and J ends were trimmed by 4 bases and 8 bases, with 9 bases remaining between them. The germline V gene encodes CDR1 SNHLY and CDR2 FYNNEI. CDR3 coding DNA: TGTGCCAGCAGTGTTAGGGAGGATTCACCCCTCCACTTT. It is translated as CASSVREDSPLHF.

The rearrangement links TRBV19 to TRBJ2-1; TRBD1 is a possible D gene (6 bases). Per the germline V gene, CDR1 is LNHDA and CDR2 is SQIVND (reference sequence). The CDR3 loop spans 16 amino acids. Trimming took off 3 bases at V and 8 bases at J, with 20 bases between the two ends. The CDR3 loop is CASSIATGSGSHEQFF. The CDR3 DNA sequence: TGTGCCAGTAGTATTGCTACAGGGTCAGGCTCCCATGAGCAGTTCTTC.